This TCR beta chain was sequenced during a study of OX40 agonist ivuxolimab in advanced cancers. In the study overall: Each patient was given ivuxolimab into a vein every 2 weeks, at 0.01 to 10 mg/kg.

Regarding the study as a whole: At doses 0.1 to 3.0 mg/kg, CD4+ and CD8+ clones expanded.

The sample holds one count of this clone. Its antigen remains unidentified. Assay used: immunoSEQ multiplex PCR; TCRdb lists only in-frame clones, some missing. This sample yields tens of thousands of clones, of which roughly 92% are seen a single time; roughly a sixth belongs to the top ten. The CDR3 extends over 13 amino acids. Deletions cut 11 bases from V and 5 bases from J, with 18 bases between. Germline CDR1 MDHEN, CDR2 SYDVKM. The TCR was taken from an adult with an advanced solid tumor such as melanoma, head and neck, liver or kidney cancer. The input for sequencing was CD4+ or CD8+ T cells sorted from blood, taken in a trial of the OX40 agonist ivuxolimab. The V and J genes are TRBV28 and TRBJ2-5; maybe TRBD2 (5 bases). This CDR3 is CAVRAGVDETQYF. DNA for the CDR3: TGTGCCGTCCGGGCGGGCGTGGATGAGACCCAGTACTTC.